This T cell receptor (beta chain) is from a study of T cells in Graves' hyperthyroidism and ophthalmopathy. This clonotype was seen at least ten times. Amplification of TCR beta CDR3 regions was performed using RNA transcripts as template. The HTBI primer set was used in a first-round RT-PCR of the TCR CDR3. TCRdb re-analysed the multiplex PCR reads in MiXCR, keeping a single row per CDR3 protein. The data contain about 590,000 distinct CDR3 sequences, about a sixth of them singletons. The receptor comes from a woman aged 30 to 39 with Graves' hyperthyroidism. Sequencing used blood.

CDR3 coding DNA: TGTGCCAGCAGTTTATATACCCCGGGACTTGACTATGGCTACACCTTC. Translating gives CASSLYTPGLDYGYTF. The chain employs TRBV28 and TRBJ1-2, with D perhaps TRBD1 (5 bases). The CDR3 is 16 residues long. V lost 1 base to trimming and J lost 3 bases, with 15 bases between them. Germline V lookup: CDR1 MDHEN, CDR2 SYDVKM.